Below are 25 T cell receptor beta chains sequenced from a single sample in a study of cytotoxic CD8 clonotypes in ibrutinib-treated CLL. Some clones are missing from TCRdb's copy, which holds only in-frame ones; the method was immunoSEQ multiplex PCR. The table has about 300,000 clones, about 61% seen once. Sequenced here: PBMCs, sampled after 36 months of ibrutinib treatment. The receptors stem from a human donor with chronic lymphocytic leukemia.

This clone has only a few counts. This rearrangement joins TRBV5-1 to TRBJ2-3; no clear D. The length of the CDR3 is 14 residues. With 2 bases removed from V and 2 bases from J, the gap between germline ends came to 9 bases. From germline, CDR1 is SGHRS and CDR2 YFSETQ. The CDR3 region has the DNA TGCGCCAGCAGCTTTCGGCAGACCACAGATACGCAGTATTTT. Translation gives CASSFRQTTDTQYF.

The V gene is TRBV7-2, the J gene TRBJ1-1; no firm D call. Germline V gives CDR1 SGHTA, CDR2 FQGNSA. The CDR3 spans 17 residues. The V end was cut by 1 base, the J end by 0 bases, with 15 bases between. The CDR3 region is CASSLVYLTVLNTEAFF. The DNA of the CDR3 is TGTGCCAGCAGCTTAGTTTATTTGACGGTATTGAACACTGAAGCTTTCTTT.

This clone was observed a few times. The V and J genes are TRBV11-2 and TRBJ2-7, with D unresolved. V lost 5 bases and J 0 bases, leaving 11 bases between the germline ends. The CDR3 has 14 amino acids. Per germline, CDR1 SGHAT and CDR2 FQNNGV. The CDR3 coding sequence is TGTGCCAGCAGCCGCCTTTCGGGCTCCTACGAGCAGTACTTC. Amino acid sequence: CASSRLSGSYEQYF.

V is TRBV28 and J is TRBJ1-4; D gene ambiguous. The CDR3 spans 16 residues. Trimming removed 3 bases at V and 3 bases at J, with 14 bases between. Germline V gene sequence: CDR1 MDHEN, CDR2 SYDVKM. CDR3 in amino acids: CASSFLRERSNEKLFF. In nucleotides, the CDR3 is TGTGCCAGCAGTTTCCTTCGGGAAAGGTCTAATGAAAAACTGTTTTTT.

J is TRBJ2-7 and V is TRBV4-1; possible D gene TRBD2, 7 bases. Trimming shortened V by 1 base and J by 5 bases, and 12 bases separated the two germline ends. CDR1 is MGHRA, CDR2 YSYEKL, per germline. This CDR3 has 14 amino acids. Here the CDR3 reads CASSQAGGLNEQYF. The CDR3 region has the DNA TGCGCCAGCAGCCAAGCCGGGGGGCTGAACGAGCAGTACTTC.

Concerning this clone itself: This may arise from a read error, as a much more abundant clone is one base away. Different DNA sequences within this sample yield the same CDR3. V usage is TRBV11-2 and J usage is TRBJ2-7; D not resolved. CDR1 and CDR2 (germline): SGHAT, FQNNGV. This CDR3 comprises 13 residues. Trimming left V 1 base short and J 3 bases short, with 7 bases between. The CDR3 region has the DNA TGTGCCAGCAGCTTAGGGAGCCTCTACGAGCAGTACTTC. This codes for CASSLGSLYEQYF.

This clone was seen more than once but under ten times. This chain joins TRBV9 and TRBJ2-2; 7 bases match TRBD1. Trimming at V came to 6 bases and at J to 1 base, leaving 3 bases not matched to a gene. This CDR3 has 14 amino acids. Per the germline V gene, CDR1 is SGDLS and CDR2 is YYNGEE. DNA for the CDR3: TGTGCCAGCACCGACAGGGTGAACACCGGGGAGCTGTTTTTT. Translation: CASTDRVNTGELFF.

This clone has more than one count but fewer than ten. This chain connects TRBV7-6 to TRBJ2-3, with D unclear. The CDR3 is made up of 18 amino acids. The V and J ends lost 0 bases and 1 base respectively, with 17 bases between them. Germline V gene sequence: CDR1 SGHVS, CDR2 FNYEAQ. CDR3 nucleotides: TGTGCCAGCAGCTTAGCGATTATTCGCGGAGCCCGCACAGATACGCAGTATTTT. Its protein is CASSLAIIRGARTDTQYF.

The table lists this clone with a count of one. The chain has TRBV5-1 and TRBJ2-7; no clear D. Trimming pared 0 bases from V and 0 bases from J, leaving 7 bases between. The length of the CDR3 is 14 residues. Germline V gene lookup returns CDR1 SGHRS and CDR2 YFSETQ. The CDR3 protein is CASSLEATSYEQYF. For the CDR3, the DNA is TGCGCCAGCAGCTTGGAGGCAACCTCCTACGAGCAGTACTTC.

This chain's CDR3 is CASSPGPHSGNTIYF. DNA of the CDR3: TGTGCCAGCAGTCCGGGACCGCACTCTGGAAACACCATATATTTT. The chain couples TRBV6-6 to TRBJ1-3, with TRBD1 as a possible D gene (5 bases). The germline V gene encodes CDR1 MNHNY and CDR2 SVGAGI (reference sequence). V was pared by 5 bases and J by 0 bases, with 11 bases between. The CDR3 runs 15 residues.

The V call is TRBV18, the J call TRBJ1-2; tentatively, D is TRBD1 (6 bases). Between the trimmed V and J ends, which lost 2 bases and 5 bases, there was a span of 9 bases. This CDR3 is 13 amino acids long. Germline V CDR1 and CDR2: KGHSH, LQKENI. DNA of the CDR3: TGTGCCAGCTCACCAGGACAGATTTATGGCTACACCTTC. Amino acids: CASSPGQIYGYTF.

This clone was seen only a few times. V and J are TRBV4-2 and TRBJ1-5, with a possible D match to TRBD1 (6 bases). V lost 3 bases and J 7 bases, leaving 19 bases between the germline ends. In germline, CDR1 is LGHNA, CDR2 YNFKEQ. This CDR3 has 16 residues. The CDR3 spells CASSHTLQGSVQPQHF. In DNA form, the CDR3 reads TGTGCCAGCAGCCACACCTTACAGGGTTCTGTCCAGCCCCAGCATTTT.

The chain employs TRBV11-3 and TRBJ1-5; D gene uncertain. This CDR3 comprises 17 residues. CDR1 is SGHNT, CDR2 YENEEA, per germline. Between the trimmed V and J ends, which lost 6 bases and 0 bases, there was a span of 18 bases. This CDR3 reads CASSSFRPYNSNQPQHF. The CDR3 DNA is TGTGCCAGCAGTAGTTTTAGGCCCTACAATAGCAATCAGCCCCAGCATTTT.

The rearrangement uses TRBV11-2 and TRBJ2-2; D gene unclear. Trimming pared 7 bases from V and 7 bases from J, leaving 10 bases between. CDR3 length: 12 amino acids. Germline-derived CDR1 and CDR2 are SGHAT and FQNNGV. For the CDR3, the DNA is TGTGCCAGCACCCTCAGCGTCGGGGAGCTGTTTTTT. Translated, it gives CASTLSVGELFF.

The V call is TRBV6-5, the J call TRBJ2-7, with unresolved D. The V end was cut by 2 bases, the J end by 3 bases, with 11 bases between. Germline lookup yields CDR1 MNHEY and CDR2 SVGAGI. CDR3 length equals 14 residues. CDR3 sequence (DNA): TGTGCCAGCAGTTACGGTGAGATAGTCTACGAGCAGTACTTC. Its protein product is CASSYGEIVYEQYF.

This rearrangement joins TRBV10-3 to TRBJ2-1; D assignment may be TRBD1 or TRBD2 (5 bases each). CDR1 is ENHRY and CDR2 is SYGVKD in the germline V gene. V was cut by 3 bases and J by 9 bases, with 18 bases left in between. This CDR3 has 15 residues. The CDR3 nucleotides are TGTGCCATCAGTGATGGCCGGGTAACGGGACGTGAGCAGTTCTTC. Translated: CAISDGRVTGREQFF.

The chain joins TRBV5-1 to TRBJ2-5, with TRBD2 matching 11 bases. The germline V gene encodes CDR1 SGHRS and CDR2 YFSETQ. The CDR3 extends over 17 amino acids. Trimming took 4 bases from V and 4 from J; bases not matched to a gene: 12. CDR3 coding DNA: TGCGCCAGCAGCGCTAAGGCACTAGCGGGAGCCGCAGAGACCCAGTACTTC. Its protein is CASSAKALAGAAETQYF.

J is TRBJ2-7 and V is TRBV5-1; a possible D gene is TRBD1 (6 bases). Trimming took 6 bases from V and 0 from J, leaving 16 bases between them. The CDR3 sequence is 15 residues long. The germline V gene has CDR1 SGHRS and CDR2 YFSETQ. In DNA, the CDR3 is TGCGCCAGCAACCAACAGGGCCCTAGCTCCTACGAGCAGTACTTC. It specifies CASNQQGPSSYEQYF.

CDR3 region: CASSHRGPDYGYTF. The CDR3 DNA is TGTGCCAGCAGTCATAGGGGACCCGACTATGGCTACACCTTC. This chain uses TRBV6-5 with TRBJ1-2, with D perhaps matching TRBD1 (5 bases). CDR3 length: 14 residues. Trimming removed 5 bases at V and 3 bases at J, with 13 bases between. The germline V gene encodes CDR1 MNHEY and CDR2 SVGAGI.

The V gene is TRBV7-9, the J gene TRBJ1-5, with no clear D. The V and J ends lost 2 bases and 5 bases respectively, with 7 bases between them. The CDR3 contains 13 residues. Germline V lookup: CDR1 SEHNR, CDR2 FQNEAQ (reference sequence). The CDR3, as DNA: TGTGCCAGCAGCTTAAGTGGTGATCAGCCCCAGCATTTT. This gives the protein CASSLSGDQPQHF.

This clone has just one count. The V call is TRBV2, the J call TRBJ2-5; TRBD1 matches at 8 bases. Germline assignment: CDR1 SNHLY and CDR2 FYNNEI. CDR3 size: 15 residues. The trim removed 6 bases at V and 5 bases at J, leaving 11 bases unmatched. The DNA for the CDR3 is TGTGCCAGCAGAGACCGGACAGGGAAAGAGGAGACCCAGTACTTC. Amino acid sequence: CASRDRTGKEETQYF.

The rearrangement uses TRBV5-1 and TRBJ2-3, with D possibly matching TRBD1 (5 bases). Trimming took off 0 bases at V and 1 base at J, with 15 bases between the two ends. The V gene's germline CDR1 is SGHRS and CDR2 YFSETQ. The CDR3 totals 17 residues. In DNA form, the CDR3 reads TGCGCCAGCAGCTTGGTGCTCAGGGTGATTGGCACAGATACGCAGTATTTT. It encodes CASSLVLRVIGTDTQYF.

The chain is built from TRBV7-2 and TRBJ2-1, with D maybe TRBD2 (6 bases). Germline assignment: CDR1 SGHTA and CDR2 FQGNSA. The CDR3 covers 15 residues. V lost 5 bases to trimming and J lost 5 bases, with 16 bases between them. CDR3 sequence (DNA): TGTGCCAGCAGCCCCCCTCCGGGAGTCCACAATGAGCAGTTCTTC. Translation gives CASSPPPGVHNEQFF.

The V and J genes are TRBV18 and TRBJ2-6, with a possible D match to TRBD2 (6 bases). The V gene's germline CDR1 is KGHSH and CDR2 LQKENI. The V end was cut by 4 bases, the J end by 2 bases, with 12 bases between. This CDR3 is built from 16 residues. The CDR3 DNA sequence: TGTGCCAGCTCACACGGGACTGCCCCTGGGGCCAACGTCCTGACTTTC. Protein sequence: CASSHGTAPGANVLTF.

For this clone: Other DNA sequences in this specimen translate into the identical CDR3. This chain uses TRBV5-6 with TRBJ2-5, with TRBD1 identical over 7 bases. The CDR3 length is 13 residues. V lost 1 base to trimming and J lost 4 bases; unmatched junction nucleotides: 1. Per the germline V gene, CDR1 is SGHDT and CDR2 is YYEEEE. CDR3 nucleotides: TGTGCCAGCAGCTTGTACAGGGGAGAGACCCAGTACTTC. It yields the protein CASSLYRGETQYF.